This T cell receptor beta chain stems from a study of graft-versus-host responses after intestinal transplantation. Assay: immunoSEQ multiplex PCR; the TCRdb copy retains only in-frame clones and omits some. The top ten clones hold around 0.18% of a sample with about 96,000 clones, roughly 92% of them seen once. J gave up 1 base and V 3 bases, and 4 bases lay outside the gene matches. Looked up from germline, CDR1 is MNHNS and CDR2 is SASEGT. CDR3 length: 15 residues. As concerns this clone: Its specificity is not known. The same CDR3 can be traced to other DNA sequences in this sample.

The sequence was collected from a human donor who received an intestinal transplant. Sequenced here: unstimulated CD4+ T cells sorted from spleen or lymph node cells, sampled before intestinal transplant. V usage is TRBV6-1 and J usage is TRBJ1-1; TRBD1 aligns across 8 bases. The CDR3 DNA is TGTGCCAGCAGTGAGCCGGGACAGGCGAACACTGAAGCTTTCTTT. Its translation: CASSEPGQANTEAFF.